Listed below are T cell receptor beta chains from one sample, sequenced in a study of cytomegalovirus exposure and HLA in healthy donors. The assay was immunoSEQ multiplex PCR, and TCRdb's table has in-frame clones only and misses some. The table lists under 200,000 clones, approximately 90% of them singletons, with 1.1% in the top ten. Material for sequencing was PBMCs. The receptors stem from a boy aged 2 to 10 in good health and CMV-seronegative. The CDR3 runs from the conserved cysteine through the conserved F or W. Each record gives: clone size, V gene, D gene, J gene, CDR3 DNA, CDR3 protein. The D gene is left open where the match is weak. Part of the rows lack a size; the others show once, few, many or a class for expanded clones.

>NA|TRBV14|NA|TRBJ2-7
TGTGCCAGCAGCCAAGTGTACTACGAGCAGTACTTC
CASSQVYYEQYF
>NA|TRBV6-4|NA|TRBJ2-1
TGTGCCAGCAGTGAAAGTAGCGGATTGGGTGAGCAGTTCTTC
CASSESSGLGEQFF
>few|TRBV7-9|TRBD2|TRBJ2-3
TGTGCCAGCAGCTTAGGAGTGGGACTAGTAACTCGAGATACGCAGTATTTT
CASSLGVGLVTRDTQYF
>NA|TRBV5-1|TRBD1|TRBJ1-2
TGCGCCAGCAGCTTGGAGGGACAGATCTATGGCTACACCTTC
CASSLEGQIYGYTF
>NA|TRBV10-2|TRBD2|TRBJ2-7
TGCGCCAGCAGGGGACTAGCAGGGTACGAGCAGTACTTC
CASRGLAGYEQYF
>NA|TRBV7-9|NA|TRBJ2-7
TGTGCCAGCAGCCACGTAGCTGCGGGTGATACCTACGAGCAGTACTTC
CASSHVAAGDTYEQYF
>once|TRBV4-2|NA|TRBJ1-1
TGTGCCAGCAGCTATGATCTTAGGGGGGGGAACACTGAAGCTTTCTTT
CASSYDLRGGNTEAFF
>once|TRBV20-1|TRBD2|TRBJ2-7
TGCAGTGCTAGGACTAGCGGGGAGGAGTACTTC
CSARTSGEEYF
>NA|TRBV27|NA|TRBJ1-1
TGTGCCAGCAGTTTGCGGGTCCAGAACACTGAAGCTTTCTTT
CASSLRVQNTEAFF
>NA|TRBV21-1|NA|TRBJ1-2
TGTGCCAGACTGGACAAGACGACGAAAGGCTACACCTTC
CARLDKTTKGYTF